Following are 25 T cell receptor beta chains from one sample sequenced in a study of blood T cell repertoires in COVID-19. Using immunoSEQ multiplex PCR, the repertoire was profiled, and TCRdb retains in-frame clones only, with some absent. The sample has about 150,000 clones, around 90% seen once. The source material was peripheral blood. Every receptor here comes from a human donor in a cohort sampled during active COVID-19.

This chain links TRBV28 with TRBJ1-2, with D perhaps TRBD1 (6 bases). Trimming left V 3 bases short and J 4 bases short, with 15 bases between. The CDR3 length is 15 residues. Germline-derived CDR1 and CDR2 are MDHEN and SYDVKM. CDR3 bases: TGTGCCAGCAGTTTTACCCCAGGGGCCCGCTATGGCTACACCTTC. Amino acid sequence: CASSFTPGARYGYTF.

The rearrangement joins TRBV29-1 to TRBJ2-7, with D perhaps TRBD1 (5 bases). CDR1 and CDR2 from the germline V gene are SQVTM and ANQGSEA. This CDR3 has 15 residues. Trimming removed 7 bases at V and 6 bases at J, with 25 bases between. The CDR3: CSAPAVPGLGCEQYF. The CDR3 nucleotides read TGCAGCGCCCCCGCCGTACCAGGGCTAGGGTGCGAGCAGTACTTC.

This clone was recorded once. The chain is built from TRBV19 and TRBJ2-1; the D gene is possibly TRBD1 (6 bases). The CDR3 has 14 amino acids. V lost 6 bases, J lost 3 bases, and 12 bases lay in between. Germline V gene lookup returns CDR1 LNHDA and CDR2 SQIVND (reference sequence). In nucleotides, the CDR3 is TGTGCCAGTAGGGCAGGGGAAGGCTACAATGAGCAGTTCTTC. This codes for CASRAGEGYNEQFF. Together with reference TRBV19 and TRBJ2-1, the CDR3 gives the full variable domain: DGGITQSPKYLFRKEGQNVTLSCEQNLNHDAMYWYRQDPGQGLRLIYYSQIVNDFQKGDIAEGYSVSREKKESFPLTVTSAQKNPTAFYLCASRAGEGYNEQFFGPGTRLTVL.

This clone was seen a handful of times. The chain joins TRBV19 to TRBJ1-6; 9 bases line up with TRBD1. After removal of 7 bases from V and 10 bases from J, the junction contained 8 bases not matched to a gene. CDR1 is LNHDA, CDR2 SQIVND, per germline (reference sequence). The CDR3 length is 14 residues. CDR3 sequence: CASTIQGARSPLHF. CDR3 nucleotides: TGTGCCAGTACCATACAGGGGGCCCGGTCACCCCTCCACTTT.

CDR3 region: CASQDRGNQPQHF. As DNA, the CDR3 is TGTGCCAGCCAGGACAGGGGAAATCAGCCCCAGCATTTT. J is TRBJ1-5 and V is TRBV19; 9 positions agree with TRBD1. The CDR3 sequence is 13 residues long. Germline V gives CDR1 LNHDA, CDR2 SQIVND (reference sequence). The junction had 4 bases not matched to a gene; V was cut back by 9 bases and J by 4 bases.

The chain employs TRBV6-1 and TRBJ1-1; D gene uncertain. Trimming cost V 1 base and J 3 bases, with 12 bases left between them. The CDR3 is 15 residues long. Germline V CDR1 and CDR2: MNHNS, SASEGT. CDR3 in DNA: TGTGCCAGCAGTGAAGGGTCATCGGGGTACACTGAAGCTTTCTTT. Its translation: CASSEGSSGYTEAFF.

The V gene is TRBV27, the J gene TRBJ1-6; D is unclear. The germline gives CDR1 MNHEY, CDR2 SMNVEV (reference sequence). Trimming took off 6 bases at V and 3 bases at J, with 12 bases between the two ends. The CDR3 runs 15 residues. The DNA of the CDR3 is TGTGCCAGCAGCGGGGAGCCAATCTATAATTCACCCCTCCACTTT. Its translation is CASSGEPIYNSPLHF.

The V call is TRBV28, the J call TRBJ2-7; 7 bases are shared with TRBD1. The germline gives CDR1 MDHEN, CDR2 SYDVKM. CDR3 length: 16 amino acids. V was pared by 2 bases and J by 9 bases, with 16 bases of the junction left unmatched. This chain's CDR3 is CASSLMGTGEYRGQYF. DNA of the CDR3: TGTGCCAGCAGTTTAATGGGAACAGGGGAGTACCGGGGGCAGTACTTC.

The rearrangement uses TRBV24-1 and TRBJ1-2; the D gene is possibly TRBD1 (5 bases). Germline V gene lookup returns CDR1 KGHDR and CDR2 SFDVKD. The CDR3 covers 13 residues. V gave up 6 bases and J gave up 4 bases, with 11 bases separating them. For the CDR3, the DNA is TGTGCCACCAGTAGTAGCGGGACCTATGGCTACACCTTC. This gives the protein CATSSSGTYGYTF.

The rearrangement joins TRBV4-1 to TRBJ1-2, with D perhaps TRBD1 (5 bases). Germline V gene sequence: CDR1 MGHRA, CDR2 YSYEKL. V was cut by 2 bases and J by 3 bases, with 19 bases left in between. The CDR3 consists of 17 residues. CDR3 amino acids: CASSQPERGILDYGYTF. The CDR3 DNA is TGCGCCAGCAGCCAACCCGAGCGGGGCATCCTCGACTATGGCTACACCTTC.

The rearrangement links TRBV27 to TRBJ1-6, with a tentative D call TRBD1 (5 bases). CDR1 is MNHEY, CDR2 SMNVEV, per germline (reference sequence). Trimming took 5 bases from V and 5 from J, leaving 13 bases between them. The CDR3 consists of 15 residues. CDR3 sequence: CASSPRQSDNSPLHF. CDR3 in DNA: TGTGCCAGCAGTCCTAGACAGTCGGATAATTCACCCCTCCACTTT.

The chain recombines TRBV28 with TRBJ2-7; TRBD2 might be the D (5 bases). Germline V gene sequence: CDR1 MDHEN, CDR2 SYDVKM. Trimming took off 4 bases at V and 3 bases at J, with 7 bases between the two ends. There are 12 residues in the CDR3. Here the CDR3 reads CASSSGSYEQYF. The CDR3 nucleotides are TGTGCCAGCAGTTCGGGAAGCTACGAGCAGTACTTC.

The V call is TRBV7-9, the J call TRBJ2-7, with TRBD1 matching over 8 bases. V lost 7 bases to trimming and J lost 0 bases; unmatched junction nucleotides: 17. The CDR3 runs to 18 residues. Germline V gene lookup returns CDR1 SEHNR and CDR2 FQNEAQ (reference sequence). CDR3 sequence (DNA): TGTGCCAGCAATTCCTACCGGGACAGGAGCAAGATCTCCTACGAGCAGTACTTC. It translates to CASNSYRDRSKISYEQYF.

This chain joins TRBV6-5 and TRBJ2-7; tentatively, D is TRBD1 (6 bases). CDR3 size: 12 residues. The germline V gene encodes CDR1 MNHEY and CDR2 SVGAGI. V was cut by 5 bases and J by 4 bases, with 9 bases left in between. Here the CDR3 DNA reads TGTGCCAGCAGTACGGACAGATACGAGCAGTACTTC. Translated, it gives CASSTDRYEQYF.

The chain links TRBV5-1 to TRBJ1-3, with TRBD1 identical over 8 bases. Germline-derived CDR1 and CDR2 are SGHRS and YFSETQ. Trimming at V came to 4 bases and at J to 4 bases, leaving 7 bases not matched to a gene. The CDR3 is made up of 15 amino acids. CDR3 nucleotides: TGCGCCAGCAGCGCAGGGACAGGAATCGGAAACACCATATATTTT. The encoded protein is CASSAGTGIGNTIYF.

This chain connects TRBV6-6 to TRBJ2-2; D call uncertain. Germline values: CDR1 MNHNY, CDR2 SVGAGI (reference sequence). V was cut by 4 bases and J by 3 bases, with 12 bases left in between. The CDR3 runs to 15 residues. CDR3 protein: CASSFWQVDTGELFF. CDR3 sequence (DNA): TGTGCCAGCAGTTTCTGGCAGGTCGACACCGGGGAGCTGTTTTTT.

CDR3 residues: CASSTENRGVSEQYF. CDR3 coding DNA: TGTGCCAGCAGCACCGAGAACCGGGGGGTGAGCGAGCAGTACTTC. V gene TRBV7-9 combines with J gene TRBJ2-7; 7 nucleotides agree with TRBD2. This CDR3 spans 15 amino acids. V dropped 5 bases and J dropped 6; count of bases not matched to a gene: 13. The germline V gene encodes CDR1 SEHNR and CDR2 FQNEAQ (reference sequence).

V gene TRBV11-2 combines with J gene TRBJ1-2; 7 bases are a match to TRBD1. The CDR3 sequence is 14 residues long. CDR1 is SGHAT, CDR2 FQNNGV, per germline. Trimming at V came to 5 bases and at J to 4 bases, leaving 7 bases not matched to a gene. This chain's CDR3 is CASSPDRISYGYTF. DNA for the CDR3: TGTGCCAGCAGCCCGGACAGGATTAGCTATGGCTACACCTTC.

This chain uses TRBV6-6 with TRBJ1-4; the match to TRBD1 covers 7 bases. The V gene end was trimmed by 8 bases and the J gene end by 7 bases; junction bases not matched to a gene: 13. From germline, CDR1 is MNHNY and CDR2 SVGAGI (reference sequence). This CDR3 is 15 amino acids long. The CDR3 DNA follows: TGTGCCAGCTTCCCAGGACAGGTATTAGGTGAAAAACTGTTTTTT. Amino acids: CASFPGQVLGEKLFF.

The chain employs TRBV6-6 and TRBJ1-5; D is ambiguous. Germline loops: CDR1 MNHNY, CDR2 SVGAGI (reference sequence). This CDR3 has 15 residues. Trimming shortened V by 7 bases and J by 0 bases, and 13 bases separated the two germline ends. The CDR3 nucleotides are TGTGCCAGCATCCCTGGACTGACTAGCAATCAGCCCCAGCATTTT. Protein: CASIPGLTSNQPQHF.

Written as DNA, the CDR3 is TGTGCCAGTAGTATCGCCGGGACAGGGGGCTATTCTGCTGGAAACACCATATATTTT. The encoded protein is CASSIAGTGGYSAGNTIYF. The chain couples TRBV19 to TRBJ1-3, with TRBD1 identical over 12 bases. V shed 3 bases and J 2 bases; nucleotides not matched to a gene: 11. The CDR3 spans 19 residues. The germline V gene has CDR1 LNHDA and CDR2 SQIVND (reference sequence).

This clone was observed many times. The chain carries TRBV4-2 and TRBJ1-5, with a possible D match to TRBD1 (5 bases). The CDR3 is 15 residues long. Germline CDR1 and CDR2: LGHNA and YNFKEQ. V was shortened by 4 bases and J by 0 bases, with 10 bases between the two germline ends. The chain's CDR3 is CASSPWGNSNQPQHF. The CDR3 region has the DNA TGTGCCAGCAGCCCCTGGGGCAATAGCAATCAGCCCCAGCATTTT.

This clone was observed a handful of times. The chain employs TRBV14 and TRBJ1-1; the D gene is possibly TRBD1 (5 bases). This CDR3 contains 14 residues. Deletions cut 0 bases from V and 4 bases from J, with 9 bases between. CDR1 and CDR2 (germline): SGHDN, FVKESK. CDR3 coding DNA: TGTGCCAGCAGCCAAGATCGGGGGATCACTGAAGCTTTCTTT. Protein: CASSQDRGITEAFF.

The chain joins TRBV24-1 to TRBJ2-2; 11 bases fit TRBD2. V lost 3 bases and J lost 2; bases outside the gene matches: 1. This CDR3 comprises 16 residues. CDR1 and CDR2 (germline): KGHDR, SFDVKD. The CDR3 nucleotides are TGTGCCACCAGTGATCGACTAGCGGGAAACACCGGGGAGCTGTTTTTT. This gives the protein CATSDRLAGNTGELFF.

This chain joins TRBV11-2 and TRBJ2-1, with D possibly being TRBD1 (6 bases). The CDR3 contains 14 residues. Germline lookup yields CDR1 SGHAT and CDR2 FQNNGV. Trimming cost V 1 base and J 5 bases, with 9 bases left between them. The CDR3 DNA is TGTGCCAGCAGCTTAGGGGGGCCCCACAATGAGCAGTTCTTC. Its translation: CASSLGGPHNEQFF.